Given below is one T cell receptor beta chain in context. The authors' processing: How many nucleated cells were present was estimated from reference gene primer amplification. The repertoire was sequenced with immunoSEQ multiplex PCR; TCRdb's copy has only in-frame clones and lacks some. That table supplies the V and J calls and clone size; D and trimming were determined from the DNA. This sample has around 87,000 clones, with approximately 77% found just once. The data originate from a study of blood T cell repertoires in COVID-19. About the research overall: T cells, B-cell-depleted T cells, or PBMCs provided the cDNA or gDNA that served as material.

The CDR3 contains 15 residues. V shed 0 bases, J shed 5 bases, and the junction held 5 bases outside the gene matches. Per germline, CDR1 SGHVS and CDR2 FNYEAQ. The gene calls are TRBV7-6 and TRBJ2-5, with TRBD1 matching over 8 bases. The source of this sequence is a woman older than 75 with acute or convalescent COVID-19. Material: peripheral blood. In DNA, the CDR3 is TGTGCCAGCAGCTTAGCGGACAGGGCGGGGGAGACCCAGTACTTC. The encoded protein is CASSLADRAGETQYF. The whole variable domain, remainder taken from reference TRBV7-6 and TRBJ2-5, is GAGVSQSPRYKVTKRGQDVALRCDPISGHVSLYWYRQALGQGPEFLTYFNYEAQQDKSGLPNDRFSAERPEGSISTLTIQRTEQRDSAMYRCASSLADRAGETQYFGPGTRLLVL.